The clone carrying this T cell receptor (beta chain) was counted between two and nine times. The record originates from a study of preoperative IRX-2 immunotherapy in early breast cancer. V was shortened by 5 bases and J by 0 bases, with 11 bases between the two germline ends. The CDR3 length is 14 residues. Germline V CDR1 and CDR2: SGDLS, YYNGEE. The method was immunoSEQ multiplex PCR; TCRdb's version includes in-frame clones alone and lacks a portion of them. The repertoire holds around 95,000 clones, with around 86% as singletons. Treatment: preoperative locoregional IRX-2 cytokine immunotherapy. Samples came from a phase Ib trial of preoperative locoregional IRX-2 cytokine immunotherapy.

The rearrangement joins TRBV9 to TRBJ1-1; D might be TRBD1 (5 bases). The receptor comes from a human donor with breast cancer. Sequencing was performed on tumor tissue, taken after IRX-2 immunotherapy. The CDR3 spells CASSRQLMNTEAFF. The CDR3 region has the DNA TGTGCCAGCAGTCGACAGCTCATGAACACTGAAGCTTTCTTT.